This T cell receptor beta chain is from a study of OX40 agonist ivuxolimab in advanced cancers. Study at large: Intravenous ivuxolimab was administered to patients every 2 weeks at 0.01 to 10 mg/kg. Aged roughly 20 to 85 with a mean of approximately 60 years, they were approximately 80% male. Whole-study findings and limits: Relative to CD4+ cells, CD8+ T cells on average had more expanded clones.

The repertoire was sequenced with immunoSEQ multiplex PCR; TCRdb's copy has only in-frame clones and lacks some. The table has roughly 66,000 clones, roughly four fifths seen once. V lost 5 bases, J lost 5 bases, and 24 bases lay in between. From germline, CDR1 is SGHNT and CDR2 YENEEA. CDR3 length: 18 amino acids. Sampling times: baseline, cycle 4 day 1, cycle 7 day 1. In the case of this clone: Its specificity is unknown.

The source material was CD4+ or CD8+ T cells sorted from blood, sampled in a trial of the OX40 agonist ivuxolimab. This sequence originates from an adult with an advanced solid tumor such as melanoma, head and neck, liver or kidney cancer. The gene calls are TRBV11-3 and TRBJ2-2; D may be TRBD2 (7 bases). In nucleotides, the CDR3 is TGTGCCAGCAGCCGCGGTGTCTCGGGGGGCAAGGTAACCGGGGAGCTGTTTTTT. The encoded protein is CASSRGVSGGKVTGELFF.